One T cell receptor (beta chain) is described in this entry. The antigen is not known. PCR amplification relied on 60 Vbeta primers (plus 13 Jbeta primers). The assay was immunoSEQ multiplex PCR, and TCRdb's table has in-frame clones only and misses some. The repertoire holds about 160,000 clones, 60% to 80% seen once, with 1.3% to 1.5% in the top ten. The data derive from a study of cytomegalovirus exposure and HLA in healthy donors. Broader study findings: Association with HLA alleles at 0.05 false discovery rate was found for around 17,000 TCR beta sequences in a later analysis. Sequencing depth roughly uniform across donors was assumed in presence/absence analyses. Most of the TCR beta V segments (in an earlier analysis) were productive either about 87% or about 30% of the time. Rarity characterized most TCR sequences, yet some public TCRs appeared in many donors.

The V gene lost 0 bases and the J gene lost 3 bases, with 8 bases spanning the gap. The length of the CDR3 is 14 residues. From germline, CDR1 is SGHVS and CDR2 FNYEAQ. The rearrangement uses TRBV7-6 and TRBJ1-1; D call uncertain. The receptor was derived from a woman between 25 and 40 years old in good health and CMV-seronegative. The sample taken for sequencing was PBMCs. CDR3 coding DNA: TGTGCCAGCAGCTTAGCGTTGGTAGACACTGAAGCTTTCTTT. It translates to CASSLALVDTEAFF.